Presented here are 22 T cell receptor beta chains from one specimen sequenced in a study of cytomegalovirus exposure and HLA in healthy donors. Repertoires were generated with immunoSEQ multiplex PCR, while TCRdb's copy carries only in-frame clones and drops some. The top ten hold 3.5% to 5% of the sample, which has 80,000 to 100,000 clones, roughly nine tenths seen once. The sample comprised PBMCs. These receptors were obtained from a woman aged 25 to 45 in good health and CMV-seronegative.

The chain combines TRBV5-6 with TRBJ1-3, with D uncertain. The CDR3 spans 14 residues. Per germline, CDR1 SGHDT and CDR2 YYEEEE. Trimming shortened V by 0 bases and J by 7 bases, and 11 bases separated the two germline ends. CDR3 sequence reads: CASSLAVWRNTIYF. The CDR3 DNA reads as TGTGCCAGCAGCTTGGCTGTGTGGCGGAACACCATATATTTT.

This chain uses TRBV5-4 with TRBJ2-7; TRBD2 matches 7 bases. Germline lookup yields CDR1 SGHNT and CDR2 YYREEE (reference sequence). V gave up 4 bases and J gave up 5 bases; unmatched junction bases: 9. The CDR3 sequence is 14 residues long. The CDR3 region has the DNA TGTGCCAGCAGCAAGGGACTAACTCCCAACGAGCAGTACTTC. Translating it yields CASSKGLTPNEQYF.

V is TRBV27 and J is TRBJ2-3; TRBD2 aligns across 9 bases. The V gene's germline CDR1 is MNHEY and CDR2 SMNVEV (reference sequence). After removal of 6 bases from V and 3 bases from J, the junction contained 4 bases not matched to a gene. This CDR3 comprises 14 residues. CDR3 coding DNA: TGTGCCAGCAGGAAAGCGGGAGGTACAGATACGCAGTATTTT. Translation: CASRKAGGTDTQYF.

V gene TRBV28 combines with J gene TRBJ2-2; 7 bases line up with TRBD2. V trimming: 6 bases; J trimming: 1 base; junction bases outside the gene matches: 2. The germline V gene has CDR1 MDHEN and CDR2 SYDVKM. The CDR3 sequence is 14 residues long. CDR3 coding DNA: TGTGCCAGCAGGGGGACTATGAACACCGGGGAGCTGTTTTTT. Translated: CASRGTMNTGELFF.

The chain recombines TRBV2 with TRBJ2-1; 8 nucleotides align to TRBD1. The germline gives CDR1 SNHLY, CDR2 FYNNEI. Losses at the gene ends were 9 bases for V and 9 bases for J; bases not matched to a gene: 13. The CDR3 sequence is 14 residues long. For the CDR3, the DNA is TGTGCCAGTTCCGACAGGGGTTATGGCAGTGAGCAGTTCTTC. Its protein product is CASSDRGYGSEQFF.

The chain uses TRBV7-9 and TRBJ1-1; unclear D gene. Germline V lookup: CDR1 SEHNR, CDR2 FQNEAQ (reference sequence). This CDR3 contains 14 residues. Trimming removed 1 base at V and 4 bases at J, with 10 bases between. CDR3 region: CASSLDGRATEAFF. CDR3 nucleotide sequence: TGTGCCAGCAGCTTAGATGGGAGGGCCACTGAAGCTTTCTTT.

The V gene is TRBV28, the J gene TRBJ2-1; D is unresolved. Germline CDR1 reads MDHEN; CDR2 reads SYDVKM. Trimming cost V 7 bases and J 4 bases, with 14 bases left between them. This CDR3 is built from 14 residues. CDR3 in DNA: TGTGCCAGCAAGTCTAACCTTGTTTACAATGAGCAGTTCTTC. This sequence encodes CASKSNLVYNEQFF.

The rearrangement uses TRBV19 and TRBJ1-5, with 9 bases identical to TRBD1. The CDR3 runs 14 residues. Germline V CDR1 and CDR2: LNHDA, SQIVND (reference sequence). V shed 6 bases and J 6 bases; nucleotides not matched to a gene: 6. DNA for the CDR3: TGTGCCAGTAGGGGGACAGGGTTGAGTCAGCCCCAGCATTTT. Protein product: CASRGTGLSQPQHF. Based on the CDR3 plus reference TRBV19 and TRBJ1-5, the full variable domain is DGGITQSPKYLFRKEGQNVTLSCEQNLNHDAMYWYRQDPGQGLRLIYYSQIVNDFQKGDIAEGYSVSREKKESFPLTVTSAQKNPTAFYLCASRGTGLSQPQHFGDGTRLSIL.

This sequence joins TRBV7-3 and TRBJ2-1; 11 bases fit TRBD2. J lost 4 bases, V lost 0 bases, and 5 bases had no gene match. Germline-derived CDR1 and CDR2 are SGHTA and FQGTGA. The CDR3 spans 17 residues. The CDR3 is CASSLTPTSGTYNEQFF. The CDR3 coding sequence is TGTGCCAGCAGCTTAACTCCGACTAGCGGGACTTACAATGAGCAGTTCTTC.

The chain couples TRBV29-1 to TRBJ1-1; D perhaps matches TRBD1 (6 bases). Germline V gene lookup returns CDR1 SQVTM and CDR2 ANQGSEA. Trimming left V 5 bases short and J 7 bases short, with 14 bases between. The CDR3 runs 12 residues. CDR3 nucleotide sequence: TGCAGCGTTTCGGGAGGGGGTATTGAAGCTTTCTTT. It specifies CSVSGGGIEAFF.

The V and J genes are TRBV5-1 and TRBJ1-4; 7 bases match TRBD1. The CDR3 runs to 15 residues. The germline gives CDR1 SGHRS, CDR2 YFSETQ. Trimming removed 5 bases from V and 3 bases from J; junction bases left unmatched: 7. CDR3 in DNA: TGCGCCAGCAGACTACAGGGGTGGGCTAATGAAAAACTGTTTTTT. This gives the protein CASRLQGWANEKLFF.

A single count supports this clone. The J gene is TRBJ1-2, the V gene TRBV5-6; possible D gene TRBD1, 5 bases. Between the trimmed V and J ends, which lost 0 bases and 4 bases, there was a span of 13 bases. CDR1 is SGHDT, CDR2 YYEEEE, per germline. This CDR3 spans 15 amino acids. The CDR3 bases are TGTGCCAGCAGCTTGGTTGGGCAGGGTGGCTATGGCTACACCTTC. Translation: CASSLVGQGGYGYTF.

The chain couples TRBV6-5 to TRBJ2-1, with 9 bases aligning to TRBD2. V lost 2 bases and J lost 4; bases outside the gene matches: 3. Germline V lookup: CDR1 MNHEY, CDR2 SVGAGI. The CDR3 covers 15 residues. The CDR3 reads CASSYLTSGYNEQFF. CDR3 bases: TGTGCCAGCAGTTACCTGACTAGCGGTTACAATGAGCAGTTCTTC.

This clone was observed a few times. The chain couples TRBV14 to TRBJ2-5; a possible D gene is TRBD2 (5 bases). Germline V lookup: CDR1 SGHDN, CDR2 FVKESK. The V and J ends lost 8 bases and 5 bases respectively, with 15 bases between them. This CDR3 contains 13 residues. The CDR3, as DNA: TGTGCCAGCTCCCGGGGTATCGAGGAGACCCAGTACTTC. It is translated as CASSRGIEETQYF.

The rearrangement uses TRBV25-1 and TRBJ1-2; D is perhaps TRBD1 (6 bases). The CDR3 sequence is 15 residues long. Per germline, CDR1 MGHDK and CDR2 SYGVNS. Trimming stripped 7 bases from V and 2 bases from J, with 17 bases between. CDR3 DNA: TGTGCCAGCACCGAAGGGGGACGGATAAACTATGGCTACACCTTC. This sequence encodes CASTEGGRINYGYTF.

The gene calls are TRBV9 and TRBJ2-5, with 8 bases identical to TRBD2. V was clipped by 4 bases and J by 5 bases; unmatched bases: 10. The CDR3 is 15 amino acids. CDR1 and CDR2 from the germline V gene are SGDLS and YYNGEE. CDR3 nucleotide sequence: TGTGCCAGCAGCTTAAGCGGGGGTGGGTGGGAGACCCAGTACTTC. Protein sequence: CASSLSGGGWETQYF.

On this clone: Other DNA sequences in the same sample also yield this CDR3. The CDR3 sequence: CASSLVGQGYGYTF. DNA for the CDR3: TGTGCCAGCAGCTTGGTAGGGCAGGGCTATGGCTACACCTTC. The chain carries TRBV5-4 and TRBJ1-2; D is possibly TRBD1 (5 bases). The V end lost 0 bases, the J end lost 4 bases, and 10 bases lay between the germline ends. Per germline, CDR1 SGHNT and CDR2 YYREEE (reference sequence). The CDR3 runs 14 residues.

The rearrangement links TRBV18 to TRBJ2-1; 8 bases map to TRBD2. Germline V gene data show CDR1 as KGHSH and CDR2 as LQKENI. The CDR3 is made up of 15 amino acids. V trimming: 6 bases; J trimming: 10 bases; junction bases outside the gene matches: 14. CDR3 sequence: CASSPGLAAAGEQFF. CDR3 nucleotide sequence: TGTGCCAGCTCCCCCGGACTAGCAGCCGCCGGGGAGCAGTTCTTC.

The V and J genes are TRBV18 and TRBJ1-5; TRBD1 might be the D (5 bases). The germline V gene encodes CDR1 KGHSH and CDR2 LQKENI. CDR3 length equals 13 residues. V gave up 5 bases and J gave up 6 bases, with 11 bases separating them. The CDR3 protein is CASSTGHGQPQHF. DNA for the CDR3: TGTGCCAGCTCAACAGGACACGGTCAGCCCCAGCATTTT.

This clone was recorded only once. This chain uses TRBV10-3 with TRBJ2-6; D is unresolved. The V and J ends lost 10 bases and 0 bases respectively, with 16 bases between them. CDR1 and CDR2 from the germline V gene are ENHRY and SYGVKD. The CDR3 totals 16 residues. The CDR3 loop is CATVRSRYSGANVLTF. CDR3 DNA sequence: TGTGCCACCGTGAGATCCAGGTACTCTGGGGCCAACGTCCTGACTTTC.

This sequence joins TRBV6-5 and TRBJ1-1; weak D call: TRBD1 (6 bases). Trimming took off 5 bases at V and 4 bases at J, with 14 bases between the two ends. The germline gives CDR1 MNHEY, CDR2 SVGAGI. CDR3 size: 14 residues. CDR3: CASSPDRRGTEAFF. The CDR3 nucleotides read TGTGCCAGCAGTCCAGACAGGAGAGGCACTGAAGCTTTCTTT.

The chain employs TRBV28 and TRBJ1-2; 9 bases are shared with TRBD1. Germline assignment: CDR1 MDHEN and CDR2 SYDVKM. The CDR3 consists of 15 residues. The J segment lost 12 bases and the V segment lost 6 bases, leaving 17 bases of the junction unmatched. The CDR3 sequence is CASSPSGQGLVGDTF. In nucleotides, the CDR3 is TGTGCCAGCAGCCCCTCCGGACAGGGGTTGGTTGGGGACACCTTC.